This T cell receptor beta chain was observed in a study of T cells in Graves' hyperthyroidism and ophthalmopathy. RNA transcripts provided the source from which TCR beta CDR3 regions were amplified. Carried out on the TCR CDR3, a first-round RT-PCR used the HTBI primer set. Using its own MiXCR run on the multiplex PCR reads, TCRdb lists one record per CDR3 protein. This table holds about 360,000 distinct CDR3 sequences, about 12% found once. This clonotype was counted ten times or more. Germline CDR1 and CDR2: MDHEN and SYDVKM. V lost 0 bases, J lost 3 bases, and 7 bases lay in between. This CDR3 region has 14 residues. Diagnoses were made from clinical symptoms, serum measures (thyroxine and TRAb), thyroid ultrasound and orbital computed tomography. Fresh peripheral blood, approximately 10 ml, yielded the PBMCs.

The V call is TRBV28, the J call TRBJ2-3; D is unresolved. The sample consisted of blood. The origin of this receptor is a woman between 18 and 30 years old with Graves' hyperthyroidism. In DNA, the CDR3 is TGTGCCAGCAGTTTATGGGGTGGTACAGATACGCAGTATTTT. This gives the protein CASSLWGGTDTQYF.